These 32 T cell receptor beta chains originate from one sample sequenced in a study of T cell changes during pregnancy in multiple sclerosis. Measured with immunoSEQ multiplex PCR; TCRdb has only the in-frame clones, and not every one. The table has fewer than 70,000 clones, over 80% seen once; the top ten hold just over 3%. Sequencing used CD8+ T cells from peripheral blood mononuclear cells, obtained in the third trimester of pregnancy. These TCRs come from a female donor in good health, enrolled as a control in a pregnancy study.

In DNA, the CDR3 is TGCAGCGTTGAAGGACCGGGACAGGGGTACTATGGCTACACCTTC. It yields the protein CSVEGPGQGYYGYTF. This rearrangement joins TRBV29-1 to TRBJ1-2; 10 nucleotides match TRBD1. The germline V gene has CDR1 SQVTM and CDR2 ANQGSEA. The CDR3 loop spans 15 amino acids. Unmatched junction bases numbered 5, after V lost 1 base and J lost 3 bases.

V and J are TRBV27 and TRBJ2-3; D might be TRBD1 (6 bases). The germline V and J ends were trimmed by 3 bases and 9 bases, with 10 bases remaining between them. Germline lookup yields CDR1 MNHEY and CDR2 SMNVEV (reference sequence). The CDR3 length is 12 residues. DNA of the CDR3: TGTGCCAGCAGTTTCGGGCAGGGGACGCAGTATTTT. Protein: CASSFGQGTQYF.

V is TRBV6-1 and J is TRBJ2-7, with 7 nucleotides matching TRBD1. The germline CDR1 and CDR2 sequences are MNHNS and SASEGT. The CDR3 has 17 residues. The J segment lost 5 bases and the V segment lost 0 bases, leaving 13 bases of the junction unmatched. The CDR3 DNA is TGTGCCAGCAGTGAAGCGCTCCCCGGGGCAGGGGGTCACGAGCAGTACTTC. It encodes CASSEALPGAGGHEQYF.

In its sample, this clone was seen once. J is TRBJ1-4 and V is TRBV4-3, with D possibly TRBD1 on 5 matching bases. The ends were cut back, 1 base at V and 8 bases at J, with 14 bases in the middle. Germline CDR1 and CDR2: LGHNA and YSLEER. CDR3 length: 15 residues. CDR3 DNA: TGCGCCAGCAGCCAAGGATCGACAGCAAAAGAAAAACTGTTTTTT. Translated: CASSQGSTAKEKLFF.

This clone was recorded once. V usage is TRBV27 and J usage is TRBJ2-2; 11 nucleotides match TRBD1. The junction had 10 bases not matched to a gene; V was cut back by 6 bases and J by 7 bases. Per germline, CDR1 MNHEY and CDR2 SMNVEV (reference sequence). The CDR3 contains 16 residues. DNA for the CDR3: TGTGCCAGCAGCTTAGAGGGACAGGGGGTGTTCGGGGAGCTGTTTTTT. This codes for CASSLEGQGVFGELFF.

This clone was recorded only once. This chain links TRBV27 with TRBJ1-2; 10 positions match TRBD1. The V gene's germline CDR1 is MNHEY and CDR2 SMNVEV (reference sequence). V was pared by 4 bases and J by 3 bases, with 5 bases of the junction left unmatched. The CDR3 totals 15 residues. The CDR3 DNA reads as TGTGCCAGCAGTTCGGGACAGGGGCTGGACTATGGCTACACCTTC. It specifies CASSSGQGLDYGYTF.

In nucleotides, the CDR3 is TGTGCCAGCTCACCACTCCCTTCCGGGACAGGGGGATCCGAGCAGTACTTC. Its translation is CASSPLPSGTGGSEQYF. The genes are TRBV18 and TRBJ2-7; 11 positions match TRBD1. CDR1 and CDR2 (germline): KGHSH, LQKENI. The CDR3 is 17 amino acids. V was clipped by 1 base and J by 6 bases; unmatched bases: 11.

The chain links TRBV5-5 to TRBJ2-5, with D possibly being TRBD2 (6 bases). Trimming removed 6 bases at V and 2 bases at J, with 23 bases between. Germline values: CDR1 SGHKS, CDR2 YYEKEE (reference sequence). The CDR3 spans 17 residues. The CDR3 DNA is TGTGCCAGCATCCCGGGGGATTACTATCCACCGCAAGAGACCCAGTACTTC. Its protein is CASIPGDYYPPQETQYF.

The gene calls are TRBV29-1 and TRBJ1-1, with 8 positions matching TRBD1. CDR1 and CDR2 (germline): SQVTM, ANQGSEA. The CDR3 is made up of 13 amino acids. The trim removed 6 bases at V and 5 bases at J, leaving 8 bases unmatched. CDR3 in DNA: TGCAGCGTGCAAAAGGACAGGGCGACTGAAGCTTTCTTT. This translates into CSVQKDRATEAFF.

The chain couples TRBV5-6 to TRBJ2-3; D is unresolved. Germline-derived CDR1 and CDR2 are SGHDT and YYEEEE. Trimming stripped 0 bases from V and 5 bases from J, with 10 bases between. CDR3 length: 14 amino acids. The CDR3 loop reads CASSLAVRIDTQYF. Written as DNA, the CDR3 is TGTGCCAGCAGCTTGGCCGTGAGGATAGATACGCAGTATTTT.

This chain joins TRBV7-3 and TRBJ2-1; D perhaps matches TRBD1 (6 bases). The V end lost 5 bases, the J end lost 5 bases, and 16 bases lay between the germline ends. Germline CDR1 and CDR2: SGHTA and FQGTGA. CDR3 length equals 15 residues. The DNA of the CDR3 is TGTGCCAGCAGCCCACCTGGACAGAGAAACAATGAGCAGTTCTTC. Protein: CASSPPGQRNNEQFF. Variable domain in full (rest from reference TRBV7-3 and TRBJ2-1): GAGVSQTPSNKVTEKGKYVELRCDPISGHTALYWYRQSLGQGPEFLIYFQGTGAADDSGLPNDRFFAVRPEGSVSTLKIQRTERGDSAVYLCASSPPGQRNNEQFFGPGTRLTVL.

This chain connects TRBV19 to TRBJ1-2, with TRBD1 matching 7 bases. This CDR3 has 15 residues. The germline V gene encodes CDR1 LNHDA and CDR2 SQIVND (reference sequence). V gave up 7 bases and J gave up 6 bases; unmatched junction bases: 14. CDR3 in amino acids: CASKGVGGLLDGYTF. The CDR3 region has the DNA TGTGCCAGTAAGGGCGTAGGGGGCTTACTTGATGGCTACACCTTC.

The chain links TRBV10-3 to TRBJ2-7; a weak D match, TRBD1 (6 bases). This CDR3 is built from 15 residues. Per the germline V gene, CDR1 is ENHRY and CDR2 is SYGVKD. Between the trimmed V and J ends, which lost 2 bases and 3 bases, there was a span of 14 bases. This chain's CDR3 is CAISEQVGADYEQYF. The CDR3, as DNA: TGTGCCATCAGTGAGCAAGTGGGGGCCGACTACGAGCAGTACTTC.

The gene calls are TRBV14 and TRBJ1-2; D might be TRBD1 (6 bases). V lost 4 bases, J lost 7 bases, and 16 bases lay in between. The CDR3 is 14 residues long. The germline V gene has CDR1 SGHDN and CDR2 FVKESK. The CDR3 DNA reads as TGTGCCAGCAGCCTCACCCCCACAGGGACTGGCTACACCTTC. This translates into CASSLTPTGTGYTF.

This chain uses TRBV6-5 with TRBJ2-5; 10 bases align to TRBD2. Germline lookup yields CDR1 MNHEY and CDR2 SVGAGI. The CDR3 is 15 residues long. With V trimmed by 8 bases and J by 2 bases, 8 bases remained unmatched. CDR3: CASVRTSGVQETQYF. The CDR3 nucleotides read TGTGCCAGCGTTAGGACTAGCGGCGTTCAAGAGACCCAGTACTTC.

The chain employs TRBV27 and TRBJ1-2; no reliable D call. This CDR3 spans 14 amino acids. Germline V gene sequence: CDR1 MNHEY, CDR2 SMNVEV (reference sequence). Trimming removed 5 bases at V and 3 bases at J, with 13 bases between. The CDR3 sequence: CASSGSDKDYGYTF. The CDR3 nucleotides read TGTGCCAGCAGTGGTTCTGACAAGGACTATGGCTACACCTTC.

CDR3 coding DNA: TGTGCCAGCAGCTTAGGGCAGGGGGCCGGCTACACCTTC. It encodes CASSLGQGAGYTF. J is TRBJ1-2 and V is TRBV7-3; 8 nucleotides align to TRBD1. In germline, CDR1 is SGHTA, CDR2 FQGTGA. This CDR3 contains 13 residues. Trimming cost V 2 bases and J 8 bases; bases outside gene matches: 4.

The CDR3 loop reads CASSQDAQGLKANEKLFF. The CDR3 coding sequence is TGCGCCAGCAGCCAAGATGCCCAGGGATTGAAGGCTAATGAAAAACTGTTTTTT. The J gene is TRBJ1-4, the V gene TRBV4-1, with a possible D match to TRBD1 (5 bases). V lost 0 bases and J lost 3, with 17 bases in between. Per the germline V gene, CDR1 is MGHRA and CDR2 is YSYEKL. This CDR3 spans 18 amino acids.

V is TRBV10-3 and J is TRBJ2-7; TRBD1 matches 7 bases. The V gene end was trimmed by 8 bases and the J gene end by 6 bases; junction bases not matched to a gene: 4. CDR1 and CDR2 (germline): ENHRY, SYGVKD. The CDR3 covers 11 residues. The CDR3 protein is CAIFTGAEQYF. As DNA, the CDR3 is TGTGCCATCTTTACAGGGGCCGAGCAGTACTTC.

The chain recombines TRBV10-3 with TRBJ2-5; 11 bases match TRBD2. The V gene's germline CDR1 is ENHRY and CDR2 SYGVKD. This CDR3 is 15 amino acids long. J gave up 5 bases and V 6 bases, and 8 bases lay outside the gene matches. The CDR3 protein is CAISGTSGNAETQYF. CDR3 nucleotides: TGTGCCATCAGCGGGACTAGCGGTAACGCTGAGACCCAGTACTTC.

The chain joins TRBV4-3 to TRBJ2-1; 14 bases are a match to TRBD2. The germline gives CDR1 LGHNA, CDR2 YSLEER. The CDR3 loop spans 19 amino acids. With V trimmed by 0 bases and J by 3 bases, 7 bases remained unmatched. The DNA for the CDR3 is TGCGCCAGCAGCCAAGACCCAAGACTAGCGGGGGGGCGCTACAATGAGCAGTTCTTC. Residues: CASSQDPRLAGGRYNEQFF.

As to this clone: Other DNA sequences within the sample encode an identical CDR3. The J gene is TRBJ1-1, the V gene TRBV4-2, with TRBD1 matching over 8 bases. V dropped 0 bases and J dropped 5; count of bases not matched to a gene: 2. The V gene's germline CDR1 is LGHNA and CDR2 YNFKEQ. The length of the CDR3 is 14 residues. CDR3 region: CASSQDDRGTEAFF. CDR3 bases: TGTGCCAGCAGCCAAGACGACAGGGGTACTGAAGCTTTCTTT.

The J gene is TRBJ1-2, the V gene TRBV5-1, with 8 bases matching TRBD1. Germline CDR1 reads SGHRS; CDR2 reads YFSETQ. V lost 0 bases to trimming and J lost 0 bases; unmatched junction nucleotides: 7. There are 17 residues in the CDR3. Written as DNA, the CDR3 is TGCGCCAGCAGCTTGGTTGGGGAACAGGGGGCTAACTATGGCTACACCTTC. This codes for CASSLVGEQGANYGYTF.

The J gene is TRBJ1-6, the V gene TRBV2; D gene uncertain. The CDR3 contains 13 residues. In germline, CDR1 is SNHLY, CDR2 FYNNEI. Trimming stripped 3 bases from V and 9 bases from J, with 9 bases between. The CDR3 is CASSDGSGSPLHF. CDR3 DNA: TGTGCCAGCAGTGATGGGTCAGGTTCACCCCTCCACTTT.

V and J are TRBV7-2 and TRBJ2-5; TRBD1 matches at 7 bases. The junction had 2 bases not matched to a gene; V was cut back by 0 bases and J by 1 base. This CDR3 is 15 amino acids long. Germline values: CDR1 SGHTA, CDR2 FQGNSA. The CDR3 bases are TGTGCCAGCAGCTTAGCTAGGGGGCTCCAAGAGACCCAGTACTTC. Amino acid sequence: CASSLARGLQETQYF.

The J gene is TRBJ2-3, the V gene TRBV7-2; no reliable D call. V was pared by 3 bases and J by 1 base, with 2 bases between. Per germline, CDR1 SGHTA and CDR2 FQGNSA. The CDR3 spans 12 residues. CDR3 nucleotide sequence: TGTGCCAGCAGCTTCGGCACAGATACGCAGTATTTT. It specifies CASSFGTDTQYF.

This chain links TRBV9 with TRBJ2-4, with TRBD2 matching over 11 bases. Germline assignment: CDR1 SGDLS and CDR2 YYNGEE. The CDR3 loop spans 17 amino acids. The ends lost 0 bases at V and 3 bases at J; junction bases unmatched: 5. CDR3 protein: CASSVGVAGGLKNIQYF. CDR3 nucleotides: TGTGCCAGCAGCGTAGGGGTAGCGGGGGGGCTCAAAAACATTCAGTACTTC. The complete variable domain, with remaining parts taken from reference TRBV9 and TRBJ2-4, reads DSGVTQTPKHLITATGQRVTLRCSPRSGDLSVYWYQQSLDQGLQFLIQYYNGEERAKGNILERFSAQQFPDLHSELNLSSLELGDSALYFCASSVGVAGGLKNIQYFGAGTRLSVL.

The chain is built from TRBV5-6 and TRBJ2-6; 11 bases are shared with TRBD1. Germline V CDR1 and CDR2: SGHDT, YYEEEE. V was pared by 6 bases and J by 1 base, with 3 bases of the junction left unmatched. The CDR3 has 16 amino acids. CDR3 sequence reads: CASNGQGASGANVLTF. The CDR3 nucleotides read TGTGCCAGCAACGGACAGGGGGCGTCTGGGGCCAACGTCCTGACTTTC. Complete variable domain (other parts from reference TRBV5-6 and TRBJ2-6): DAGVTQSPTHLIKTRGQQVTLRCSPKSGHDTVSWYQQALGQGPQFIFQYYEEEERQRGNFPDRFSGHQFPNYSSELNVNALLLGDSALYLCASNGQGASGANVLTFGAGSRLTVL.

The chain has TRBV4-3 and TRBJ2-6; 9 bases are shared with TRBD1. The ends lost 4 bases at V and 2 bases at J; junction bases unmatched: 6. The CDR3 is 17 amino acids. Germline-derived CDR1 and CDR2 are LGHNA and YSLEER. The CDR3: CASSPGTGIPGANVLTF. In nucleotides, the CDR3 is TGCGCCAGCAGCCCAGGGACAGGGATCCCTGGGGCCAACGTCCTGACTTTC.

The chain carries TRBV4-1 and TRBJ2-3; no definite D call. Deletions cut 1 base from V and 2 bases from J, with 7 bases between. The CDR3 is 14 amino acids. Germline-derived CDR1 and CDR2 are MGHRA and YSYEKL. The CDR3 spells CASSQAGHTDTQYF. CDR3 nucleotides: TGCGCCAGCAGCCAAGCCGGTCACACAGATACGCAGTATTTT.

V and J are TRBV5-8 and TRBJ2-7, with D tentatively TRBD2 (6 bases). From germline, CDR1 is SGHTS and CDR2 YDEGEE. Trimming shortened V by 10 bases and J by 2 bases, and 13 bases separated the two germline ends. The CDR3 runs to 12 residues. This CDR3 reads CASGGNTYEQYF. CDR3 bases: TGTGCCTCCGGAGGGAACACCTACGAGCAGTACTTC.

This clone was observed a single time. The chain has TRBV11-2 and TRBJ2-1; 9 nucleotides match TRBD2. This CDR3 region has 18 residues. The germline gives CDR1 SGHAT, CDR2 FQNNGV. J was trimmed by 2 bases and V by 5 bases; bases with no gene match: 13. For the CDR3, the DNA is TGTGCCAGCAGCCCGCCAGCGGGGGGATCAGCCGCCTACAATGAGCAGTTCTTC. Translation: CASSPPAGGSAAYNEQFF.